These 14 T cell receptor beta chains originate from one sample sequenced in a study of Ad26.COV2.S vaccination and SARS-CoV-2 variants. Stated treatment: over 15 received Ad26.COV2.S at low or high dose, single or two shots; 5 received placebo; per-sample allocation not given. Samples analyzed were those drawn on day 63 after the first vaccine or placebo injection. TCRdb keeps only in-frame clones here, not all; method: immunoSEQ multiplex PCR. In the table there are about 400,000 clones, roughly 90% of which are singletons. The sample in question was peripheral blood, obtained in a trial of Ad26.COV2.S vaccine versus placebo. Receptors were obtained from a person between 18 and 60 years old who received the Ad26.COV2.S COVID-19 vaccine or a placebo.

The gene calls are TRBV7-6 and TRBJ1-3, with TRBD1 as a possible D gene (6 bases). There are 15 residues in the CDR3. Trimming removed 4 bases from V and 2 bases from J, with 12 bases in between. Germline CDR1 reads SGHVS; CDR2 reads FNYEAQ. The CDR3 sequence: CASSSDRRPGNTIYF. In DNA form, the CDR3 reads TGTGCCAGCAGCTCAGACAGGAGACCTGGAAACACCATATATTTT.

The chain employs TRBV19 and TRBJ2-1; 7 bases align to TRBD1. The ends lost 5 bases at V and 4 bases at J; junction bases unmatched: 2. The CDR3 has 13 residues. Germline V CDR1 and CDR2: LNHDA, SQIVND (reference sequence). The CDR3 loop is CASSLDRYNEQFF. The CDR3 DNA is TGTGCCAGTAGTCTGGACAGGTACAATGAGCAGTTCTTC. Supplemented by reference TRBV19 and TRBJ2-1, the full variable domain reads DGGITQSPKYLFRKEGQNVTLSCEQNLNHDAMYWYRQDPGQGLRLIYYSQIVNDFQKGDIAEGYSVSREKKESFPLTVTSAQKNPTAFYLCASSLDRYNEQFFGPGTRLTVL.

This clone was observed a single time. The chain employs TRBV24-1 and TRBJ2-3, with D unclear. Germline values: CDR1 KGHDR, CDR2 SFDVKD. With 0 bases removed from V and 2 bases from J, the gap between germline ends came to 5 bases. The CDR3 spans 14 residues. CDR3 bases: TGTGCCACCAGTGATTTGGGCGTCACAGATACGCAGTATTTT. It encodes CATSDLGVTDTQYF.

The V and J genes are TRBV27 and TRBJ1-1; 9 bases are shared with TRBD1. Germline CDR1 MNHEY, CDR2 SMNVEV (reference sequence). CDR3 length: 14 amino acids. The V segment lost 7 bases and the J segment 5 bases; nucleotides outside the gene matches: 8. DNA of the CDR3: TGTGCCAGCACCCCGACAGGGGGTTGGACTGAAGCTTTCTTT. It yields the protein CASTPTGGWTEAFF.

The chain recombines TRBV21-1 with TRBJ1-1; TRBD1 was called by the table and not checked on the DNA. TRBV21-1 is a known pseudogene. This CDR3 is built from 20 residues. CDR3 residues: CASSKVGGERGGTPHTEAFF. DNA of the CDR3: TGTGCCAGCAGCAAAGTAGGAGGGGAGCGAGGGGGCACCCCGCACACTGAAGCTTTCTTT.

V usage is TRBV2 and J usage is TRBJ1-1; 8 bases line up with TRBD1. CDR3 length equals 15 residues. Trimming removed 3 bases from V and 3 bases from J; junction bases left unmatched: 6. CDR1 SNHLY and CDR2 FYNNEI come from the germline V gene. CDR3 bases: TGTGCCAGCAGTGATGGCAGGGGGCAGTACACTGAAGCTTTCTTT. This codes for CASSDGRGQYTEAFF.

The rearrangement joins TRBV5-6 to TRBJ1-6; 8 positions match TRBD1. CDR1 and CDR2 from the germline V gene are SGHDT and YYEEEE. The CDR3 length is 16 residues. Trimming took 4 bases from V and 1 from J; bases not matched to a gene: 4. The CDR3 loop reads CASSLWTGSYNSPLHF. The CDR3 DNA reads TGTGCCAGCAGCCTGTGGACAGGGTCCTATAATTCACCCCTCCACTTT.

The genes are TRBV28 and TRBJ2-4; no firm D call. The length of the CDR3 is 16 residues. V was trimmed by 6 bases and J by 0 bases, leaving 15 bases between them. Germline CDR1 reads MDHEN; CDR2 reads SYDVKM. The CDR3 loop reads CASRPRINQAKNIQYF. DNA for the CDR3: TGTGCCAGCAGGCCCCGTATAAATCAAGCCAAAAACATTCAGTACTTC. The whole variable domain, remainder taken from reference TRBV28 and TRBJ2-4, is DVKVTQSSRYLVKRTGEKVFLECVQDMDHENMFWYRQDPGLGLRLIYFSYDVKMKEKGDIPEGYSVSREKKERFSLILESASTNQTSMYLCASRPRINQAKNIQYFGAGTRLSVL.

The V call is TRBV5-5, the J call TRBJ1-2, with TRBD1 as a possible D gene (5 bases). Germline CDR1 and CDR2: SGHKS and YYEKEE (reference sequence). This CDR3 contains 13 residues. Deletions cut 1 base from V and 2 bases from J, with 6 bases between. CDR3 region: CASSLWGNYGYTF. CDR3 DNA: TGTGCCAGCAGCTTGTGGGGGAACTATGGCTACACCTTC.

This clone was seen repeatedly, ten times or more. The rearrangement uses TRBV7-9 and TRBJ1-2; 8 nucleotides line up with TRBD1. Germline CDR1 SEHNR, CDR2 FQNEAQ (reference sequence). The CDR3 is made up of 15 amino acids. J was trimmed by 2 bases and V by 5 bases; bases with no gene match: 7. The CDR3 coding sequence is TGTGCCAGCAGCCCCAGGACAGGGCAAAACTATGGCTACACCTTC. Translating gives CASSPRTGQNYGYTF.

This chain uses TRBV27 with TRBJ2-1, with 7 bases matching TRBD1. The germline V gene has CDR1 MNHEY and CDR2 SMNVEV (reference sequence). The CDR3 sequence is 16 residues long. The ends lost 3 bases at V and 5 bases at J; junction bases unmatched: 10. The CDR3 DNA follows: TGTGCCAGCAGTTTTTTCCCGACAGGGCCTAACAATGAGCAGTTCTTC. It yields the protein CASSFFPTGPNNEQFF.

This clone has a single count. The V gene is TRBV28, the J gene TRBJ2-3; the match to TRBD2 covers 8 bases. V lost 2 bases, J lost 1 base, and 11 bases stayed unmatched. The germline V gene has CDR1 MDHEN and CDR2 SYDVKM. The CDR3 totals 18 residues. This CDR3 reads CASSLSRNGGVGTDTQYF. The CDR3 DNA reads as TGTGCCAGCAGTTTAAGCCGCAACGGGGGGGTAGGCACAGATACGCAGTATTTT.

The V gene is TRBV10-2, the J gene TRBJ2-5; D is undetermined. Trimming stripped 2 bases from V and 6 bases from J, with 13 bases between. This CDR3 is built from 14 residues. Looked up from germline, CDR1 is WSHSY and CDR2 is SAAADI. The CDR3: CASSEIDLGQTQYF. CDR3 sequence (DNA): TGCGCCAGCAGTGAGATTGACCTCGGGCAGACCCAGTACTTC.

The rearrangement links TRBV28 to TRBJ1-5, with 8 bases matching TRBD1. There are 14 residues in the CDR3. V gave up 6 bases and J gave up 6 bases; unmatched junction bases: 7. Germline values: CDR1 MDHEN, CDR2 SYDVKM. CDR3 loop: CASREQGGGQPQHF. The CDR3 DNA is TGTGCCAGCAGAGAACAGGGGGGAGGTCAGCCCCAGCATTTT.